Presented here are 20 T cell receptor beta chains from one specimen sequenced in a study of T cell responses to AZD1222 COVID-19 vaccine. Repertoires were generated with immunoSEQ multiplex PCR, while TCRdb's copy carries only in-frame clones and drops some. This table holds around 140,000 clones, 70% to 90% found once. The source material was peripheral blood, sampled 28 days after the second dose of the MenACWY control vaccine. The source of these receptors is an adult who received the MenACWY meningococcal vaccine as a control.

The chain employs TRBV6-5 and TRBJ1-5; 7 positions agree with TRBD1. The germline gives CDR1 MNHEY, CDR2 SVGAGI. Trimming cost V 2 bases and J 6 bases; bases outside gene matches: 4. The CDR3 sequence is 14 residues long. As DNA, the CDR3 is TGTGCCAGCAGTTACGGAGGGGGCAGTCAGCCCCAGCATTTT. Its translation is CASSYGGGSQPQHF.

Written as DNA, the CDR3 is TGTGCCAGCAGTGAAGCGCGTACAGGGGAAAAACTGTTTTTT. It encodes CASSEARTGEKLFF. The rearrangement uses TRBV6-1 and TRBJ1-4; possibly TRBD1 for D (6 bases). The ends were cut back, 0 bases at V and 8 bases at J, with 10 bases in the middle. Germline V gene lookup returns CDR1 MNHNS and CDR2 SASEGT. This CDR3 has 14 amino acids.

The V gene is TRBV28, the J gene TRBJ1-6; tentatively, D is TRBD1 (5 bases). In germline, CDR1 is MDHEN, CDR2 SYDVKM. This CDR3 has 16 amino acids. Trimming removed 2 bases at V and 9 bases at J, with 17 bases between. CDR3 sequence: CASSLGGGRAGSPLHF. Written as DNA, the CDR3 is TGTGCCAGCAGTTTAGGGGGTGGTAGGGCAGGTTCACCCCTCCACTTT.

The J gene is TRBJ1-4, the V gene TRBV11-3; 8 bases map to TRBD1. V was pared by 5 bases and J by 2 bases, with 10 bases of the junction left unmatched. Germline CDR1 SGHNT, CDR2 YENEEA. This CDR3 comprises 17 residues. CDR3 DNA: TGTGCCAGCAGCCCACGCAGGGGGCGGTATACTAATGAAAAACTGTTTTTT. As protein: CASSPRRGRYTNEKLFF.

The rearrangement uses TRBV7-9 and TRBJ2-2, with D unresolved. The CDR3 totals 15 residues. CDR1 and CDR2 (germline): SEHNR, FQNEAQ (reference sequence). The ends were cut back, 0 bases at V and 5 bases at J, with 10 bases in the middle. CDR3 bases: TGTGCCAGCAGCTTAGCGCTTGGGCAGACCGGGGAGCTGTTTTTT. Its protein product is CASSLALGQTGELFF.

This chain links TRBV30 with TRBJ2-3; 8 nucleotides align to TRBD2. CDR1 is GTSNPN, CDR2 SVGIG, per germline (reference sequence). Germline trimming cut 2 bases from V and 0 bases from J; bases unmatched to any gene: 4. This CDR3 has 15 amino acids. CDR3 sequence: CAWSLASGSTDTQYF. The CDR3 nucleotides read TGTGCCTGGAGTCTGGCTAGCGGGAGCACAGATACGCAGTATTTT.

This chain uses TRBV4-1 with TRBJ2-2; maybe TRBD2 (5 bases). The CDR3 sequence is 17 residues long. Germline lookup yields CDR1 MGHRA and CDR2 YSYEKL. Trimming shortened V by 4 bases and J by 0 bases, and 15 bases separated the two germline ends. The CDR3 here is CASSPMELAANTGELFF. The CDR3 region has the DNA TGCGCCAGCAGCCCCATGGAGCTAGCTGCGAACACCGGGGAGCTGTTTTTT.

The chain links TRBV15 to TRBJ2-2; D remains ambiguous. V was clipped by 1 base and J by 5 bases, with 8 bases between them. Germline V CDR1 and CDR2: LNHNV, YYDKDF (reference sequence). The CDR3 is made up of 14 amino acids. The CDR3 spells CATSRGSETGELFF. The CDR3 DNA reads TGTGCCACCAGCAGAGGCTCCGAAACCGGGGAGCTGTTTTTT.

The CDR3 here is CASSFQDRDYYNEQFF. The CDR3 DNA follows: TGCGCCAGCAGCTTCCAGGACAGGGACTACTACAATGAGCAGTTCTTC. The chain combines TRBV5-1 with TRBJ2-1, with D perhaps matching TRBD1 (8 bases). Deletions cut 2 bases from V and 3 bases from J, with 15 bases between. Germline CDR1 and CDR2: SGHRS and YFSETQ. The CDR3 loop spans 16 amino acids.

J is TRBJ2-2 and V is TRBV11-3, with D possibly TRBD2 on 6 matching bases. CDR1 and CDR2 (germline): SGHNT, YENEEA. Trimming cost V 7 bases and J 3 bases, with 15 bases left between them. CDR3 size: 15 residues. The CDR3 region has the DNA TGTGCCAGCACCTACCCGAGGAGGGACACCGGGGAGCTGTTTTTT. Amino acids: CASTYPRRDTGELFF. The full variable domain, rest sourced from reference TRBV11-3 and TRBJ2-2, is EAGVVQSPRYKIIEKKQPVAFWCNPISGHNTLYWYLQNLGQGPELLIRYENEEAVDDSQLPKDRFSAERLKGVDSTLKIQPAELGDSAVYLCASTYPRRDTGELFFGEGSRLTVL.

The rearrangement links TRBV29-1 to TRBJ2-2; 9 bases align to TRBD1. The CDR3 runs 14 residues. The germline CDR1 and CDR2 sequences are SQVTM and ANQGSEA. Trimming cost V 5 bases and J 4 bases; bases outside gene matches: 5. The CDR3 sequence is CSVKQGAFTGELFF. CDR3 bases: TGCAGCGTTAAACAGGGGGCCTTCACCGGGGAGCTGTTTTTT.

The genes are TRBV19 and TRBJ2-1, with 8 nucleotides matching TRBD2. J lost 8 bases, V lost 6 bases, and 6 bases had no gene match. The germline V gene encodes CDR1 LNHDA and CDR2 SQIVND (reference sequence). The length of the CDR3 is 13 residues. The DNA for the CDR3 is TGTGCCAGTAGGGAGCGGGAGCGGCATGAGCAGTTCTTC. Encoded protein: CASRERERHEQFF.

The chain uses TRBV28 and TRBJ1-4; 9 positions match TRBD1. This CDR3 has 16 residues. J gave up 4 bases and V 5 bases, and 8 bases lay outside the gene matches. Germline V gene sequence: CDR1 MDHEN, CDR2 SYDVKM. This chain's CDR3 is CASSPPTGGSNEKLFF. The CDR3 DNA follows: TGTGCCAGCAGTCCACCGACAGGGGGGAGTAATGAAAAACTGTTTTTT.

The rearrangement uses TRBV5-4 and TRBJ2-6, with 8 bases fitting TRBD1. The trim removed 6 bases at V and 2 bases at J, leaving 4 bases unmatched. The CDR3 totals 15 residues. Looked up from germline, CDR1 is SGHNT and CDR2 is YYREEE (reference sequence). In DNA, the CDR3 is TGTGCCAGCACTATACAGGGGGCTGGGGCCAACGTCCTGACTTTC. It specifies CASTIQGAGANVLTF. Together with reference TRBV5-4 and TRBJ2-6, the CDR3 gives the full variable domain: ETGVTQSPTHLIKTRGQQVTLRCSSQSGHNTVSWYQQALGQGPQFIFQYYREEENGRGNFPPRFSGLQFPNYSSELNVNALELDDSALYLCASTIQGAGANVLTFGAGSRLTVL.

This rearrangement joins TRBV5-1 to TRBJ2-1; D may be TRBD1 (6 bases). The length of the CDR3 is 14 residues. Deletions cut 4 bases from V and 4 bases from J, with 12 bases between. The germline CDR1 and CDR2 sequences are SGHRS and YFSETQ. The CDR3 protein is CASSAQGTYNEQFF. The DNA for the CDR3 is TGCGCCAGCAGCGCACAGGGAACGTACAATGAGCAGTTCTTC.

The chain couples TRBV5-4 to TRBJ2-2; D perhaps matches TRBD2 (5 bases). V was cut by 3 bases and J by 4 bases, with 13 bases left in between. Germline lookup yields CDR1 SGHNT and CDR2 YYREEE (reference sequence). The CDR3 loop spans 15 amino acids. The CDR3 loop is CASSSAVLGTGELFF. The DNA of the CDR3 is TGTGCCAGCAGCTCAGCGGTATTGGGCACCGGGGAGCTGTTTTTT.

This clone was seen just once. The rearrangement links TRBV7-9 to TRBJ1-5; D uncertain. The CDR3 loop spans 13 amino acids. Germline V gives CDR1 SEHNR, CDR2 FQNEAQ (reference sequence). Deletions cut 5 bases from V and 7 bases from J, with 12 bases between. The CDR3 spells CASSPAGKQPQHF. As DNA, the CDR3 is TGTGCCAGCAGCCCGGCAGGTAAACAGCCCCAGCATTTT.

The chain links TRBV5-4 to TRBJ2-3; 12 nucleotides agree with TRBD2. CDR1 is SGHNT and CDR2 is YYREEE in the germline V gene (reference sequence). The CDR3 extends over 16 amino acids. Trimming at V came to 7 bases and at J to 0 bases, leaving 6 bases not matched to a gene. The CDR3 region is CASPRTSGISTDTQYF. As DNA, the CDR3 is TGTGCCAGCCCGCGGACTAGCGGGATTAGCACAGATACGCAGTATTTT.

V gene TRBV6-1 combines with J gene TRBJ1-6; unclear D gene. Germline V gene data show CDR1 as MNHNS and CDR2 as SASEGT. Deletions cut 4 bases from V and 4 bases from J, with 20 bases between. This CDR3 is 18 amino acids long. CDR3: CASSAGLRPKPYNSPLHF. The CDR3 nucleotides read TGTGCCAGCAGTGCGGGCCTACGGCCGAAACCTTATAATTCACCCCTCCACTTT.

V and J are TRBV7-9 and TRBJ2-7; D perhaps matches TRBD2 (7 bases). Trimming pared 1 base from V and 0 bases from J, leaving 13 bases between. The germline V gene encodes CDR1 SEHNR and CDR2 FQNEAQ (reference sequence). The CDR3 is 16 amino acids. DNA of the CDR3: TGTGCCAGCAGCTTAGGCGCCGCGGGGGCCTCCTACGAGCAGTACGTC. This encodes CASSLGAAGASYEQYV.